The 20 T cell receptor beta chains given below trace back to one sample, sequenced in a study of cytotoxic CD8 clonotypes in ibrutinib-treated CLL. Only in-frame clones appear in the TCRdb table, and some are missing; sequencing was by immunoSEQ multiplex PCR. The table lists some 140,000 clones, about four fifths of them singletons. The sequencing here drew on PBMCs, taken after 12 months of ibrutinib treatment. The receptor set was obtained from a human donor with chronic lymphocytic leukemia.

The CDR3 here is CASSPRTTRGEQFF. CDR3 nucleotide sequence: TGTGCCAGCAGCCCACGGACCACCCGGGGGGAGCAGTTCTTC. This sequence joins TRBV9 and TRBJ2-1; D possibly corresponds to TRBD2 (6 bases). The CDR3 covers 14 residues. CDR1 and CDR2 from the germline V gene are SGDLS and YYNGEE. V was trimmed by 4 bases and J by 10 bases, leaving 18 bases between them. Using reference TRBV9 and TRBJ2-1 for the parts outside the CDR3, the full variable domain is DSGVTQTPKHLITATGQRVTLRCSPRSGDLSVYWYQQSLDQGLQFLIQYYNGEERAKGNILERFSAQQFPDLHSELNLSSLELGDSALYFCASSPRTTRGEQFFGPGTRLTVL.

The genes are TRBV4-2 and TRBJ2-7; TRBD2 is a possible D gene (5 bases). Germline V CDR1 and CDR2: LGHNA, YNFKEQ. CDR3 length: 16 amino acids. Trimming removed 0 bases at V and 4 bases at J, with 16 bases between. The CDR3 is CASSQEPGGGYYEQYF. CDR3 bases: TGTGCCAGCAGCCAAGAACCTGGAGGAGGCTATTACGAGCAGTACTTC.

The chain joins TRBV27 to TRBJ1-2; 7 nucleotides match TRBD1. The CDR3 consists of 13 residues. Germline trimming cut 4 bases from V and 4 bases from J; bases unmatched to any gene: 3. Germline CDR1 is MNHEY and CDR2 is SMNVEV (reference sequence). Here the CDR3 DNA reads TGTGCCAGCAGTTCGGGACAGCTCTATGGCTACACCTTC. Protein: CASSSGQLYGYTF.

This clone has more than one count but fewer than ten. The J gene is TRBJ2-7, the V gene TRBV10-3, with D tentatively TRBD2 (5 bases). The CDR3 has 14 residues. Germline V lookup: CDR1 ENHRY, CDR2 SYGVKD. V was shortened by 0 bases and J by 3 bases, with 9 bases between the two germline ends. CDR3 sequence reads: CAISESPGIYEQYF. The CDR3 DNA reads TGTGCCATCAGTGAGTCACCGGGAATCTACGAGCAGTACTTC.

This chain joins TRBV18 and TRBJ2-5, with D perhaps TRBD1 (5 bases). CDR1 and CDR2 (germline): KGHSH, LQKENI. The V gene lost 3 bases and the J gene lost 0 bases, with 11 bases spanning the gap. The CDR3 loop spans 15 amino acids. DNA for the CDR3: TGTGCCAGCTCACCCCCGTCGACAGACCAAGAGACCCAGTACTTC. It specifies CASSPPSTDQETQYF.

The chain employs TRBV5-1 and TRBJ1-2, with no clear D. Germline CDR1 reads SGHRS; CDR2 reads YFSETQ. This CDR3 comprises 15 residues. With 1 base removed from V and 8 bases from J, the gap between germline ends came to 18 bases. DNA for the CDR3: TGCGCCAGCAGCTTGACCGGACTCAAGGTGGGCGGCTACACCTTC. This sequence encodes CASSLTGLKVGGYTF.

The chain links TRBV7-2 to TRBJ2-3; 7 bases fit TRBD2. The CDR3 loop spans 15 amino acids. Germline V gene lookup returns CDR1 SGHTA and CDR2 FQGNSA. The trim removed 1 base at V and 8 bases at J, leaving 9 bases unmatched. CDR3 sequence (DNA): TGTGCCAGCAGCTTAGTTTTACGGGAGGTTGCTACGCAGTATTTT. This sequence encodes CASSLVLREVATQYF.

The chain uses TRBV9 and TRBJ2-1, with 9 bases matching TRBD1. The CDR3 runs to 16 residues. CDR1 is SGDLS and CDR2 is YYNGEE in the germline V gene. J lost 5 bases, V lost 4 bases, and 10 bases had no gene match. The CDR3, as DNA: TGTGCCAGCAGCTCTCCCGGGACAGGGACGAACAATGAGCAGTTCTTC. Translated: CASSSPGTGTNNEQFF.

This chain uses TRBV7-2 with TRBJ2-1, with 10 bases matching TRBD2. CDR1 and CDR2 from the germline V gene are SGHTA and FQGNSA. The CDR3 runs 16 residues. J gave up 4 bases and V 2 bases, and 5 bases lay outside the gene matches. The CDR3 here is CASSLRGTSDYNEQFF. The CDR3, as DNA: TGTGCCAGCAGCTTAAGAGGGACTAGCGATTACAATGAGCAGTTCTTC.

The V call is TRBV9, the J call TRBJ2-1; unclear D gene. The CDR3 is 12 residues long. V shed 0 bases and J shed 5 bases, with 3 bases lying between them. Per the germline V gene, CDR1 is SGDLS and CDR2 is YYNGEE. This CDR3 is CASSVEDNEQFF. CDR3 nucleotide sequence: TGTGCCAGCAGCGTAGAAGACAATGAGCAGTTCTTC.

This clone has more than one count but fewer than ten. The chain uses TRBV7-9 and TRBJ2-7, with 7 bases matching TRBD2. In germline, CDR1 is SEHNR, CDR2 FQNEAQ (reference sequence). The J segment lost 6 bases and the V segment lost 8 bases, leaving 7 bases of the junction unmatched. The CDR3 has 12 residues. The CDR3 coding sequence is TGTGCCAGCCAGAGAAGACTAGCCGAGCAGTACTTC. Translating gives CASQRRLAEQYF.

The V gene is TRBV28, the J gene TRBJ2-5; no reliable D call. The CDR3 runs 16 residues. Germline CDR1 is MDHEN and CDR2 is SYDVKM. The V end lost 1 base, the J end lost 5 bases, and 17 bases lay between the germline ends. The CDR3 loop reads CASSLLLELPGETQYF. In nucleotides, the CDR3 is TGTGCCAGCAGTTTATTGCTTGAACTGCCGGGTGAGACCCAGTACTTC.

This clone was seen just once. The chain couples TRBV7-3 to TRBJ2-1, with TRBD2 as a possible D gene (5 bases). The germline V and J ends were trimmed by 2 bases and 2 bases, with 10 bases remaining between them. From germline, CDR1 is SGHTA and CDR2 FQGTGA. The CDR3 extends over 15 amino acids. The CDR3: CASSLGGLTYNEQFF. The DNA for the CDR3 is TGTGCCAGCAGCTTAGGCGGGCTAACCTACAATGAGCAGTTCTTC.

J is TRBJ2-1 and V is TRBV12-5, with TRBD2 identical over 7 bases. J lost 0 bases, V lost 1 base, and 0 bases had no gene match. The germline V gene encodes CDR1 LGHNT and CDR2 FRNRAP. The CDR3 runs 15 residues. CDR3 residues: CASGLGGSSYNEQFF. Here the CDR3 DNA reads TGTGCTAGTGGTTTGGGCGGGAGCTCCTACAATGAGCAGTTCTTC.

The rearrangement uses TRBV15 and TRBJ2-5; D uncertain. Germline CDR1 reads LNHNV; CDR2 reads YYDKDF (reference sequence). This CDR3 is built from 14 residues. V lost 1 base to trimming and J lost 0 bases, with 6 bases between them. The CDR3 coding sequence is TGTGCCACCAGCAGAGGGCCGAACCAAGAGACCCAGTACTTC. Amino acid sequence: CATSRGPNQETQYF.

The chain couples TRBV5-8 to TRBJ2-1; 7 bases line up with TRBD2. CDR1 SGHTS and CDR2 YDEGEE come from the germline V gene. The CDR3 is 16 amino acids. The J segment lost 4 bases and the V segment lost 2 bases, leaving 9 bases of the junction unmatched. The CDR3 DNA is TGTGCCAGCAGCTTCCGACGCGGGGAGGGGTACAATGAGCAGTTCTTC. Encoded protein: CASSFRRGEGYNEQFF.

CDR3 nucleotide sequence: TGCGCCCCGTCCAGGGGGGGCAAAAATGACAATGAGCAGTTCTTC. Its protein is CAPSRGGKNDNEQFF. The chain couples TRBV5-1 to TRBJ2-1; D might be TRBD1 or TRBD2, each matching 7 bases. V was clipped by 10 bases and J by 5 bases, with 22 bases between them. The CDR3 runs to 15 residues. Germline V gives CDR1 SGHRS, CDR2 YFSETQ.

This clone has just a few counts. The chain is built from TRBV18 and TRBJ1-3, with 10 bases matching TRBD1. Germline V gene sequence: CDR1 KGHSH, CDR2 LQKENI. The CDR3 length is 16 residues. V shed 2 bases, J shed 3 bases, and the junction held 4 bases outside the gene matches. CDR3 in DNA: TGTGCCAGCTCACCAGGGGACAGGGGTAATGGAAACACCATATATTTT. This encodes CASSPGDRGNGNTIYF.

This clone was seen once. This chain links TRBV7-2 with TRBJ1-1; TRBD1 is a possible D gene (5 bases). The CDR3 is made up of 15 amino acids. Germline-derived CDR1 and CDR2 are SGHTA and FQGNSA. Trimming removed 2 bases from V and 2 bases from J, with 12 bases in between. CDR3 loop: CASSLRSRVNTEAFF. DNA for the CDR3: TGTGCCAGCAGCTTACGGTCCAGGGTCAACACTGAAGCTTTCTTT.

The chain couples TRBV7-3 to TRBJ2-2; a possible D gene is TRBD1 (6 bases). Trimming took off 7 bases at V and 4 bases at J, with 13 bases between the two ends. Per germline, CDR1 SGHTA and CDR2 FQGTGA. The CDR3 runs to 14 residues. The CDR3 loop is CASTLGAGTGELFF. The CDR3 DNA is TGTGCCAGCACTCTGGGGGCCGGCACCGGGGAGCTGTTTTTT.